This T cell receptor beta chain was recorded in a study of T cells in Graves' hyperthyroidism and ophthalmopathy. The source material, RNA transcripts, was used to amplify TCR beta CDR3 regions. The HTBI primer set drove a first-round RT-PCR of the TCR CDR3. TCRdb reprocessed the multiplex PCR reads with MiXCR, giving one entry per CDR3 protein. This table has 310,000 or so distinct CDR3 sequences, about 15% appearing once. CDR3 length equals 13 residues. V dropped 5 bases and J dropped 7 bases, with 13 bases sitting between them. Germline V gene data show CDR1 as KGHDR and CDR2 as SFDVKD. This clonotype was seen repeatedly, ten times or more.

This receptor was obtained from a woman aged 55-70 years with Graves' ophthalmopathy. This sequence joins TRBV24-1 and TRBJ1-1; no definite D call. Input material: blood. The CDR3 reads CATSAPDGGEAFF. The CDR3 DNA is TGTGCCACCAGTGCCCCGGACGGCGGTGAAGCTTTCTTT.